This T cell receptor beta chain appears in the sequencing data of a study of regulatory T cells in long-lasting Graves disease. CDR3 regions were amplified by Arm-PCR using iRepertoire HTBI primers to build TCR beta libraries. MiXCR, run by TCRdb on the multiplex PCR reads, gives a single entry per CDR3 protein. The sample lists around 250,000 distinct CDR3 sequences; roughly 21% were seen once. Documented time point: newly diagnosed GD, antithyroid drugs for less than 3 months. RNA isolated from PBMCs was used to make the TCR library. General study results and limits: Peripheral blood was the sole material, not thyroid tissue. TCR diversity was lower in persistent than newly diagnosed Graves' disease. Among the persistent patients, fewer than 3,500 public clonotypes were shared, more than the roughly 990 shared among new patients.

This clonotype was detected a few times. Its antigen is undetermined. Since a much larger clone is just one base distant, this may be a read error. The sample in question was peripheral blood mononuclear cells (PBMCs), obtained at new diagnosis, from a patient treated with antithyroid drugs. The receptor comes from a female donor with Graves disease.

Written as DNA, the CDR3 is TGTGCCACTACGGAGGGAGAGGAAGGGGAGCTGTTTTTT. This gives the protein CATTEGEEGELFF. This chain links TRBV28 with TRBJ2-2; D perhaps matches TRBD2 (6 bases). The germline V and J ends were trimmed by 10 bases and 8 bases, with 17 bases remaining between them. Germline V lookup: CDR1 MDHEN, CDR2 SYDVKM. The CDR3 has 13 residues.